The 14 T cell receptor beta chains below were found in one sample sequenced in a study of blood T cells in healthy people across ages. The second PCR ran about 6 to 12 cycles with a sample-barcoded 5' primer and J-beta primers. One entry per CDR3 protein results from TCRdb running MiXCR on the 5' RACE reads. Of roughly 410,000 distinct CDR3 sequences in the sample, about 49% were seen once. The sample taken for sequencing was blood. The receptor set was obtained from a man in his sixties in good health.

The chain uses TRBV20-1 and TRBJ2-1, with TRBD2 as a possible D gene (6 bases). V lost 3 bases, J lost 13 bases, and 25 bases lay in between. The CDR3 has 15 residues. Germline values: CDR1 DFQATT, CDR2 SNEGSKA (reference sequence). The CDR3 sequence: CSASRSVAAQETQFF. The CDR3 nucleotides read TGCAGTGCTAGCCGTTCGGTAGCGGCACAAGAGACCCAGTTCTTC.

The V call is TRBV6-5, the J call TRBJ2-3, with 8 bases matching TRBD2. Germline trimming cut 0 bases from V and 0 bases from J; bases unmatched to any gene: 17. The CDR3 totals 21 residues. The germline V gene encodes CDR1 MNHEY and CDR2 SVGAGI. The CDR3 DNA follows: TGTGCCAGCAGTTACTCGACTTTTCTGAGCGGGGGACCTTCTAGCACAGATACGCAGTATTTT. It yields the protein CASSYSTFLSGGPSSTDTQYF.

This clonotype was observed a few times. The chain employs TRBV7-9 and TRBJ1-2, with 10 nucleotides matching TRBD1. Losses at the gene ends were 0 bases for V and 7 bases for J; bases not matched to a gene: 5. The CDR3 has 15 residues. Germline CDR1 reads SEHNR; CDR2 reads FQNEAQ (reference sequence). The CDR3 DNA is TGTGCCAGCAGCTTAGCGCGGGGACAGGGGTCTGGCTACACCTTC. Translated: CASSLARGQGSGYTF.

As regards this clonotype: This may come from a read error, since a much larger clone is one base off. The rearrangement links TRBV20-1 to TRBJ2-7, with TRBD1 matching 7 bases. With V trimmed by 5 bases and J by 2 bases, 6 bases remained unmatched. Germline CDR1 is DFQATT and CDR2 is SNEGSKA (reference sequence). This CDR3 has 13 amino acids. The CDR3 sequence: CSAAPTGAYEQYF. CDR3 in DNA: TGCAGTGCTGCTCCCACAGGGGCCTACGAGCAGTACTTC.

The V call is TRBV27, the J call TRBJ2-7, with 8 bases that match TRBD2. Germline lookup yields CDR1 MNHEY and CDR2 SMNVEV (reference sequence). This CDR3 contains 14 residues. Germline trimming cut 7 bases from V and 5 bases from J; bases unmatched to any gene: 10. The CDR3: CASTAGGLMNEQYF. The CDR3 DNA reads as TGTGCCAGCACGGCGGGAGGCCTTATGAACGAGCAGTACTTC.

This chain connects TRBV6-6 to TRBJ1-5; D ambiguous. The CDR3 is 13 residues long. CDR1 and CDR2 (germline): MNHNY, SVGAGI (reference sequence). Between the trimmed V and J ends, which lost 4 bases and 5 bases, there was a span of 9 bases. The chain's CDR3 is CASSLSLYQPQHF. The CDR3 DNA sequence: TGTGCCAGCAGTTTGAGTCTGTATCAGCCCCAGCATTTT.

J is TRBJ2-2 and V is TRBV2; D perhaps matches TRBD2 (5 bases). CDR1 and CDR2 (germline): SNHLY, FYNNEI. This CDR3 has 15 residues. Trimming removed 5 bases from V and 5 bases from J, with 15 bases in between. CDR3 sequence reads: CASSRDLPGTGELFF. The CDR3 nucleotides read TGTGCCAGCAGTCGGGATCTCCCAGGAACCGGGGAGCTGTTTTTT.

This clonotype was seen just once. The chain employs TRBV6-4 and TRBJ1-2; possibly TRBD1 for D (5 bases). Deletions cut 11 bases from V and 2 bases from J, with 21 bases between. The germline V gene has CDR1 MRHNA and CDR2 SNTAGT. The CDR3 runs to 15 residues. This CDR3 reads CASARDAEENYGYTF. DNA for the CDR3: TGTGCCTCCGCCCGGGACGCCGAAGAGAACTATGGCTACACCTTC.

Remarks on this clonotype: A much bigger clone sits one base away, suggesting this may be a read error. The chain has TRBV4-2 and TRBJ2-4; tentatively, D is TRBD2 (6 bases). The better agreement between TRBJ2-7 and the DNA end casts doubt on the J call. The CDR3 runs 14 residues. Germline values: CDR1 LGHNA, CDR2 YNFKEQ. CDR3 amino acids: CASSQLIQTSEQYF. In nucleotides, the CDR3 is TGTGCCAGCAGCCAACTAATTCAGACTAGCGAGCAGTACTTC.

V is TRBV20-1 and J is TRBJ2-1; D may be TRBD1 (7 bases). CDR1 and CDR2 from the germline V gene are DFQATT and SNEGSKA (reference sequence). V was shortened by 6 bases and J by 4 bases, with 16 bases between the two germline ends. The CDR3 loop spans 14 amino acids. For the CDR3, the DNA is TGCAGTGCACGGACAGGCGGAGGGTACAATGAGCAGTTCTTC. Translation: CSARTGGGYNEQFF.

The chain combines TRBV29-1 with TRBJ2-7, with D perhaps matching TRBD1 (5 bases). Trimming removed 7 bases at V and 3 bases at J, with 10 bases between. The germline V gene encodes CDR1 SQVTM and CDR2 ANQGSEA. This CDR3 has 11 amino acids. CDR3 in DNA: TGCAGCGGTGGAACAGGCTACGAGCAGTACTTC. Translation: CSGGTGYEQYF.

This clonotype was counted many times. The chain employs TRBV7-2 and TRBJ1-5; 7 bases fit TRBD1. This CDR3 has 14 residues. Trimming cost V 5 bases and J 9 bases; bases outside gene matches: 10. CDR1 SGHTA and CDR2 FQGNSA come from the germline V gene. DNA for the CDR3: TGTGCCAGCAGCCCGGGACAGACTCATAGGCCCCAGCATTTT. This sequence encodes CASSPGQTHRPQHF. Complete variable domain (other parts from reference TRBV7-2 and TRBJ1-5): GAGVSQSPSNKVTEKGKDVELRCDPISGHTALYWYRQSLGQGLEFLIYFQGNSAPDKSGLPSDRFSAERTGGSVSTLTIQRTQQEDSAVYLCASSPGQTHRPQHFGDGTRLSIL.

This chain connects TRBV9 to TRBJ2-3; TRBD1 is a possible D gene (5 bases). This CDR3 contains 15 residues. V lost 0 bases and J lost 2, with 10 bases in between. Germline V gives CDR1 SGDLS, CDR2 YYNGEE. The CDR3 sequence is CASSVARQPTDTQYF. The DNA of the CDR3 is TGTGCCAGCAGCGTAGCAAGACAGCCCACAGATACGCAGTATTTT.

This chain links TRBV7-9 with TRBJ2-1; TRBD2 agrees at 9 bases. Germline V lookup: CDR1 SEHNR, CDR2 FQNEAQ (reference sequence). CDR3 length: 16 residues. The V and J ends lost 1 base and 4 bases, in that order; junction bases with no gene match: 5. CDR3 residues: CASSLEVSGRYNEQFF. The CDR3 DNA follows: TGTGCCAGCAGCTTAGAGGTTAGCGGGAGATACAATGAGCAGTTCTTC. The full variable domain, with the rest looked up from reference TRBV7-9 and TRBJ2-1, is DTGVSQNPRHKITKRGQNVTFRCDPISEHNRLYWYRQTLGQGPEFLTYFQNEAQLEKSRLLSDRFSAERPKGSFSTLEIQRTEQGDSAMYLCASSLEVSGRYNEQFFGPGTRLTVL.